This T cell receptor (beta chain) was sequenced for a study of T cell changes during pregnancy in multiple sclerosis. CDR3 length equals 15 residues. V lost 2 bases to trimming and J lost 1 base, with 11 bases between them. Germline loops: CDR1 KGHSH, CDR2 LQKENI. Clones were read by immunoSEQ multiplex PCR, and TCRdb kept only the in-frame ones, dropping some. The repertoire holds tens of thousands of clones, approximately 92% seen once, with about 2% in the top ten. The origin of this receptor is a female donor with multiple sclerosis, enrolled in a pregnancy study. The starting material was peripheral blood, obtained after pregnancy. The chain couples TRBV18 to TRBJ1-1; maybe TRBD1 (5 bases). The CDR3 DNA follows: TGTGCCAGCTCACCATTCGGGGGTCAGAACACTGAAGCTTTCTTT. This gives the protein CASSPFGGQNTEAFF.